Listed here are 4 T cell receptor beta chains from one sample, sequenced in a study of T cells in Graves' hyperthyroidism and ophthalmopathy. The source material, RNA transcripts, was used to amplify TCR beta CDR3 regions. HTBI primers were used for first-round RT-PCR of the TCR CDR3. From the multiplex PCR reads, TCRdb called clonotypes with MiXCR, one entry per CDR3 protein. This sample has 300,000 to 450,000 distinct CDR3 sequences; more than 11% occur once, and the top ten carry approximately 11%. Sequenced input: blood. The receptors derive from a woman aged 55-75 years with Graves' hyperthyroidism.

The table lists this clonotype with many counts. At one of its ends the junction is not consistent with the germline gene, which may arise from a read error. The V call is TRBV2, the J call TRBJ2-1, with a tentative D call TRBD2 (5 bases). The CDR3 is 14 residues long. CDR1 is SNHLY, CDR2 FYNNEI, per germline. CDR3 nucleotide sequence: TGTGCCAGCAAGGTCCTAGCCTCCGACAATGAGCAGTTCTTC. It codes for CASKVLASDNEQFF. Complete variable domain (other parts from reference TRBV2 and TRBJ2-1): EPEVTQTPSHQVTQMGQEVILRCVPISNHLYFYWYRQILGQKVEFLVSFYNNEISEKSEIFDDQFSVERPDGSNFTLKIRSTKLEDSAMYFCASKVLASDNEQFFGPGTRLTVL.

In this sample, this clonotype turned up many times. The chain carries TRBV2 and TRBJ1-5, with D possibly TRBD1 on 5 matching bases. V lost 6 bases to trimming and J lost 5 bases, with 17 bases between them. The CDR3 runs to 15 residues. CDR1 and CDR2 (germline): SNHLY, FYNNEI. DNA for the CDR3: TGTGCCAGCAGGGGTGGGGGAGGTCGCGATCAGCCCCAGCATTTT. Protein product: CASRGGGGRDQPQHF.

In its sample, this clonotype was seen once. J is TRBJ1-6 and V is TRBV6-2 or TRBV6-3; 8 bases fit TRBD1. Germline trimming cut 5 bases from V and 16 bases from J; bases unmatched to any gene: 7. This CDR3 comprises 12 residues. CDR1 is MNHEY, CDR2 SVGEGT, per germline. The CDR3 DNA reads TGTGCCAGCAGTCACCTGGACAGGGCTCTCCACTTT. It specifies CASSHLDRALHF.

This clonotype was picked up a small number of times. V usage is TRBV20-1 and J usage is TRBJ2-4; 12 bases map to TRBD2. Germline CDR1 DFQATT, CDR2 SNEGSKA (reference sequence). V lost 6 bases and J lost 0; bases outside the gene matches: 6. The CDR3 is 16 amino acids. The CDR3 reads CSATSGRDIAKNIQYF. CDR3 bases: TGCAGTGCGACTAGCGGGAGAGATATAGCCAAAAACATTCAGTACTTC.